One sample yielded the 6 T cell receptor beta chains listed below, sequenced in a study of response to subunit inactivated influenza vaccine. TCRdb fed the RT-PCR reads into MiXCR, producing one record per CDR3 protein. The sample lists approximately 170,000 distinct CDR3 sequences, 10% to 15% seen once, with roughly 29% in the top ten. Separately, the same data were catalogued under a study of T cells expressing NK-cell markers. From that study: TCR beta cDNA was generated via 5'RACE template switching incorporating UMIs.

The input for sequencing was CD8+ T cells sorted from PBMCs, taken 12 days after vaccination. The receptors derive from a man aged 45-60 years who received an inactivated influenza vaccine.

The V call is TRBV15, the J call TRBJ1-1, with D uncertain. The length of the CDR3 is 13 residues. V lost 6 bases and J lost 3, with 11 bases in between. Germline V gives CDR1 LNHNV, CDR2 YYDKDF (reference sequence). The CDR3: CATSPNTYTEAFF. In DNA, the CDR3 is TGTGCCACCAGTCCGAACACCTACACTGAAGCTTTCTTT.

The V call is TRBV13, the J call TRBJ2-1, with D unresolved. In germline, CDR1 is PRHDT, CDR2 FYEKMQ (reference sequence). This CDR3 comprises 15 residues. Trimming took 1 base from V and 0 from J, leaving 7 bases between them. In DNA form, the CDR3 reads TGTGCCAGCAGCTTAGAGCAGCCCTCCTACAATGAGCAGTTCTTC. This translates into CASSLEQPSYNEQFF.

This chain joins TRBV3-1 and TRBJ2-7, with TRBD1 matching 11 bases. Germline V lookup: CDR1 LGHDT, CDR2 YNNKEL (reference sequence). The CDR3 contains 16 residues. Trimming removed 2 bases from V and 4 bases from J; junction bases left unmatched: 7. The CDR3 DNA reads TGTGCCAGCAGCCAACCCGGGACAGGGGGTCGGTACGAGCAGTACTTC. Translating gives CASSQPGTGGRYEQYF.

The chain couples TRBV27 to TRBJ2-7; D may match TRBD1 or TRBD2 (5 bases each). V dropped 2 bases and J dropped 5 bases, with 13 bases sitting between them. Germline loops: CDR1 MNHEY, CDR2 SMNVEV (reference sequence). CDR3 length equals 14 residues. Here the CDR3 DNA reads TGTGCCAGCAGTTTAGAGGCAGGGACCGACGAGCAGTACTTC. Protein sequence: CASSLEAGTDEQYF.

This clonotype was seen many times. This chain uses TRBV4-3 with TRBJ2-1, with 9 positions matching TRBD2. Per germline, CDR1 LGHNA and CDR2 YSLEER. V was pared by 0 bases and J by 4 bases, with 7 bases of the junction left unmatched. This CDR3 comprises 17 residues. CDR3 sequence: CASSQDWGLAPYNEQFF. The CDR3 DNA reads as TGCGCCAGCAGCCAAGATTGGGGACTAGCTCCTTACAATGAGCAGTTCTTC.

The genes are TRBV27 and TRBJ2-2, with 10 bases that match TRBD2. V gave up 3 bases and J gave up 6 bases; unmatched junction bases: 4. Germline lookup yields CDR1 MNHEY and CDR2 SMNVEV (reference sequence). The CDR3 has 15 residues. The CDR3: CASSFSGGAAGELFF. CDR3 nucleotide sequence: TGTGCCAGCAGTTTCAGCGGGGGGGCCGCCGGGGAGCTGTTTTTT.